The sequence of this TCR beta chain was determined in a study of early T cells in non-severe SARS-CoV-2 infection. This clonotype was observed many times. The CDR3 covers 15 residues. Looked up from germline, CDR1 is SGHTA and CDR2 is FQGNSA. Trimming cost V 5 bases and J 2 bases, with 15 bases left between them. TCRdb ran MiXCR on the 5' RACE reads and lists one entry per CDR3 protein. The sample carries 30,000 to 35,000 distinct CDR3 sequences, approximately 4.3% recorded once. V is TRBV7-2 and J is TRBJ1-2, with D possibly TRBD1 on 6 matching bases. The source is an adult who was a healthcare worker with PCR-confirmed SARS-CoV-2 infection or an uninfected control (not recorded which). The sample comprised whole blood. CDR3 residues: CASSPQGGLNYGYTF. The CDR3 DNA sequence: TGTGCCAGCAGCCCCCAAGGGGGACTCAACTATGGCTACACCTTC. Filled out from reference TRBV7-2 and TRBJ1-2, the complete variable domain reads GAGVSQSPSNKVTEKGKDVELRCDPISGHTALYWYRQSLGQGLEFLIYFQGNSAPDKSGLPSDRFSAERTGGSVSTLTIQRTQQEDSAVYLCASSPQGGLNYGYTFGSGTRLTVV.